This TCR beta chain was recovered during a study of cytomegalovirus exposure and HLA in healthy donors. In the PCR, 60 Vbeta and 13 Jbeta primers were used. Clones were sequenced by immunoSEQ multiplex PCR, and TCRdb holds only the in-frame ones, with some missing. The sample yields 150,000 to 200,000 clones, 65% to 85% seen once. Looked up from germline, CDR1 is SGHVS and CDR2 is FQNEAQ. V was trimmed by 3 bases and J by 3 bases, leaving 6 bases between them. This CDR3 region has 13 residues. V gene TRBV7-8 combines with J gene TRBJ2-1; D unresolved. The source of this sequence is a woman in her fifties or sixties in good health and CMV-seropositive. The sequencing input was PBMCs. CDR3 sequence: CASSLSFYNEQFF. Here the CDR3 DNA reads TGTGCCAGCAGCTTGTCCTTCTACAATGAGCAGTTCTTC.